This T cell receptor beta chain was identified in a study of T-cell memory formation after mild COVID-19. CDR1 and CDR2 from the germline V gene are SGHRS and YFSETQ. With 0 bases removed from V and 6 bases from J, the gap between germline ends came to 17 bases. The CDR3 is made up of 16 amino acids. Each CDR3 protein is one row after TCRdb ran MiXCR on the 5' RACE reads. The sample lists about 140,000 distinct CDR3 sequences; approximately 25% were seen once. The TCR was taken from an adult woman who had mild COVID-19 (a few samples of this study predate the infection). Cell type and time point are not known. The chain has TRBV5-1 and TRBJ2-3; D is uncertain. The sample was PBMCs or a T cell subset sorted from them (not recorded which). The CDR3 coding sequence is TGCGCCAGCAGCTTGGGGGTCGGTCCCCCGGAGGATACGCAGTATTTT. It specifies CASSLGVGPPEDTQYF.